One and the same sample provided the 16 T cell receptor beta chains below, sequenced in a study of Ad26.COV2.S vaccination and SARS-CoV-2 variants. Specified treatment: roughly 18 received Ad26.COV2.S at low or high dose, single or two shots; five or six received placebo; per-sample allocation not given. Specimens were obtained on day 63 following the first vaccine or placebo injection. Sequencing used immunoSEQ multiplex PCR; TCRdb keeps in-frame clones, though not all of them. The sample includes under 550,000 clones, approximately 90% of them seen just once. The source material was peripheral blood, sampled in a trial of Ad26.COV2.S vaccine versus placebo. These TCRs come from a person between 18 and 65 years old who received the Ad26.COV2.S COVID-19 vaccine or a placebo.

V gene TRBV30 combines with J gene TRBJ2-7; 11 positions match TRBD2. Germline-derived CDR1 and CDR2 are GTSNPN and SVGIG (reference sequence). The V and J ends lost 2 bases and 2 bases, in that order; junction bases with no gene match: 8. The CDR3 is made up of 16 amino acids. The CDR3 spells CAWSKGTSGSPYEQYF. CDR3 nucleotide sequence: TGTGCCTGGAGTAAAGGGACTAGCGGAAGTCCCTACGAGCAGTACTTC. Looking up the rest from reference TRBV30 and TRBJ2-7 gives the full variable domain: SQTIHQWPATLVQPVGSPLSLECTVEGTSNPNLYWYRQAAGRGLQLLFYSVGIGQISSEVPQNLSASRPQDRQFILSSKKLLLSDSGFYLCAWSKGTSGSPYEQYFGPGTRLTVT.

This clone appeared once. DNA for the CDR3: TGTGCCAGCAGTTACGTTTCTAGCAATCAGCCCCAGCATTTT. Amino acid sequence: CASSYVSSNQPQHF. The rearrangement joins TRBV6-6 to TRBJ1-5, with D hard to call. The V end lost 2 bases, the J end lost 0 bases, and 5 bases lay between the germline ends. CDR3 length equals 14 residues. The germline CDR1 and CDR2 sequences are MNHNY and SVGAGI (reference sequence).

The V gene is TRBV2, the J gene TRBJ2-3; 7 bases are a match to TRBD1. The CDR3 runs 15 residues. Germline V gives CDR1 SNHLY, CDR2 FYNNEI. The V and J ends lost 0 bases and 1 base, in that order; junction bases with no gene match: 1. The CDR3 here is CASSEAGTGTDTQYF. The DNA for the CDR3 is TGTGCCAGCAGTGAAGCGGGGACAGGCACAGATACGCAGTATTTT.

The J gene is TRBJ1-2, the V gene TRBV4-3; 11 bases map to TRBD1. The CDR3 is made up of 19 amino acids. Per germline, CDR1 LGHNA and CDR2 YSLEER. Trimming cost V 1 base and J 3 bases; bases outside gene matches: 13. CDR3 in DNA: TGCGCCAGCAGCCAAGGGGTGCGGACAGGGGGCGCAGGGTACTATGGCTACACCTTC. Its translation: CASSQGVRTGGAGYYGYTF.

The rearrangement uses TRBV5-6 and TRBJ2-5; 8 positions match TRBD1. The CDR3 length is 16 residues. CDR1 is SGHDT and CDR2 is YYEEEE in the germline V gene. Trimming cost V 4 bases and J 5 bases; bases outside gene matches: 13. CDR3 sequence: CASSLKRTGWAETQYF. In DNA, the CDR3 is TGTGCCAGCAGCCTAAAAAGGACAGGGTGGGCGGAGACCCAGTACTTC.

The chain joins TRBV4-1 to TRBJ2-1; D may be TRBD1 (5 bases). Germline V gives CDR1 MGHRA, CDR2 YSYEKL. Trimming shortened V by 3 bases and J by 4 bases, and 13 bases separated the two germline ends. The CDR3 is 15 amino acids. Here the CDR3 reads CASSQDRTFYNEQFF. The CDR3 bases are TGCGCCAGCAGCCAGGACCGGACATTTTACAATGAGCAGTTCTTC.

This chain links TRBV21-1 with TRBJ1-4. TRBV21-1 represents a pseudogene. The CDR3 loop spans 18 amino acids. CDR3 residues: CASSKSRGTQSTNEKLFF. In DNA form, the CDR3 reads TGTGCCAGCAGCAAATCGCGGGGGACGCAATCAACTAATGAAAAACTGTTTTTT.

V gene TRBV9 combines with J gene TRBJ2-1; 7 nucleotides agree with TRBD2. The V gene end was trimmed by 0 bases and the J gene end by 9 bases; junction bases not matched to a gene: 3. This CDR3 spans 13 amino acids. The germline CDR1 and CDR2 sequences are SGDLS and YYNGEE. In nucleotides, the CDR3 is TGTGCCAGCAGCGTAGTCGGACTAGGTGAGCAGTTCTTC. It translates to CASSVVGLGEQFF.

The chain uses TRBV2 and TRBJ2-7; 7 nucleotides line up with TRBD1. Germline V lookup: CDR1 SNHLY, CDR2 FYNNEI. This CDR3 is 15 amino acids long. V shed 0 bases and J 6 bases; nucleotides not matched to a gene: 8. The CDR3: CASSEAWGQFAEQYF. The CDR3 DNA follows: TGTGCCAGCAGTGAAGCTTGGGGACAGTTTGCCGAGCAGTACTTC.

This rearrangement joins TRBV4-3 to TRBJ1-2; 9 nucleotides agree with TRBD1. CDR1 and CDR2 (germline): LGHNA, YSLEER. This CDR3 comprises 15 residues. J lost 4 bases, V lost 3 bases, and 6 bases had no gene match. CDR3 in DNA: TGCGCCAGCAGCCACGCCGGGACAGGGACCTATGGCTACACCTTC. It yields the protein CASSHAGTGTYGYTF.

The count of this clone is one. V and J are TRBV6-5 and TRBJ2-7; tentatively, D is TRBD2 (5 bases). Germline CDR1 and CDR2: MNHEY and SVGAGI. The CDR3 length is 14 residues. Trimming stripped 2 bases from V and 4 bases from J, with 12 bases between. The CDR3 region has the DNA TGTGCCAGCAGTTACCGTCGAGCGGATTACGAGCAGTACTTC. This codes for CASSYRRADYEQYF.

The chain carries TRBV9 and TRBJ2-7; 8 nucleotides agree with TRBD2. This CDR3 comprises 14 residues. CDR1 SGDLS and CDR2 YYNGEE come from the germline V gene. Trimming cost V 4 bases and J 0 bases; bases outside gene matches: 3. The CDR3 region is CASSPRGGSYEQYF. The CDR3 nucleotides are TGTGCCAGCAGCCCTCGGGGGGGCTCCTACGAGCAGTACTTC.

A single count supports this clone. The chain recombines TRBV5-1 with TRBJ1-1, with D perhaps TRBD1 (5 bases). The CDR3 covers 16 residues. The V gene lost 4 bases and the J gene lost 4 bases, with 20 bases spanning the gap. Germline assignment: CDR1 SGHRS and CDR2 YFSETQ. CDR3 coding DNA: TGCGCCAGCAGCCCAGGGACCATAAGTTTGGGCACTGAAGCTTTCTTT. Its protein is CASSPGTISLGTEAFF.

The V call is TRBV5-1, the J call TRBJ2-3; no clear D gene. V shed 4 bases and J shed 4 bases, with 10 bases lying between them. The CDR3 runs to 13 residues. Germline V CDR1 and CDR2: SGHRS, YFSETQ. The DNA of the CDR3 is TGCGCCAGCAGCCCCGGGCATCCAGATACGCAGTATTTT. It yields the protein CASSPGHPDTQYF.

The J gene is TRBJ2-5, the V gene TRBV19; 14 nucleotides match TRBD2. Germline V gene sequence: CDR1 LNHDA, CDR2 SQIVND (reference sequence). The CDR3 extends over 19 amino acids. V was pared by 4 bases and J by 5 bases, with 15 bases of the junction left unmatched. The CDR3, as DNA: TGTGCCAGTAGTAAAGCAACGGGACTAGCGGGAGTGGTTGGGGAGACCCAGTACTTC. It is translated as CASSKATGLAGVVGETQYF.

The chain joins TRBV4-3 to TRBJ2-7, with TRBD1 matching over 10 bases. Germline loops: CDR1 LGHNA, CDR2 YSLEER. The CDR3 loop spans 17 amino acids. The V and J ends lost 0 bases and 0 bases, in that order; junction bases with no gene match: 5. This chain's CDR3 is CASSQDSGTGVSYEQYF. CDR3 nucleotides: TGCGCCAGCAGCCAAGATTCGGGGACAGGGGTCTCCTACGAGCAGTACTTC.